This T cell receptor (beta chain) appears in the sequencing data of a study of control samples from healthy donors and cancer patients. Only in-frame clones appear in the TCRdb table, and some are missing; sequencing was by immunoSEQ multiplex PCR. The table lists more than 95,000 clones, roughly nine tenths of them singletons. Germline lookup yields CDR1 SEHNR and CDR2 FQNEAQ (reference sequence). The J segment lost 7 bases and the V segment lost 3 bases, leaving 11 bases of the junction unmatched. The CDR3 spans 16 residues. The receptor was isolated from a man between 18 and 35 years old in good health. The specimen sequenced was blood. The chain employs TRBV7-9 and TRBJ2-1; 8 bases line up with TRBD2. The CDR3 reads CASSFSGRGGYNEQFF. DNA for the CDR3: TGTGCCAGCAGCTTCTCGGGCCGGGGGGGCTATAATGAGCAGTTCTTC.